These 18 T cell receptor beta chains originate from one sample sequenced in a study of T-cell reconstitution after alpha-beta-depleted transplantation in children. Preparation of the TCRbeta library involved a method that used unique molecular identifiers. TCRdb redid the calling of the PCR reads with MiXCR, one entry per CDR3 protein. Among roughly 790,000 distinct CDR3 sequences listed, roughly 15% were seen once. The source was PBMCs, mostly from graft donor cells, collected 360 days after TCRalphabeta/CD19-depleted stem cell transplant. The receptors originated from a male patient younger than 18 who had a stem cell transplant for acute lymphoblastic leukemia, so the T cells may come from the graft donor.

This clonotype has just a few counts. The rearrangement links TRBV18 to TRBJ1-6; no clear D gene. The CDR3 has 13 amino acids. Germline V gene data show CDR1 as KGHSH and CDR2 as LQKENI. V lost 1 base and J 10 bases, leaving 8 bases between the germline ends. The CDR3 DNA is TGTGCCAGCTCACCACTAGAAGGGTCACCCCTCCACTTT. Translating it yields CASSPLEGSPLHF.

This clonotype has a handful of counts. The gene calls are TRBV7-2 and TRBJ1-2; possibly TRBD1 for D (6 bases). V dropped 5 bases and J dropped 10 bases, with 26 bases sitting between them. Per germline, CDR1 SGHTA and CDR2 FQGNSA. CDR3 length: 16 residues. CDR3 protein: CASSQPGQPALSFYTF. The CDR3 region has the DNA TGTGCCAGCAGCCAACCGGGACAACCGGCCCTCAGTTTCTACACCTTC. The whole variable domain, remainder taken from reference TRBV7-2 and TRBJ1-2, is GAGVSQSPSNKVTEKGKDVELRCDPISGHTALYWYRQSLGQGLEFLIYFQGNSAPDKSGLPSDRFSAERTGGSVSTLTIQRTQQEDSAVYLCASSQPGQPALSFYTFGSGTRLTVV.

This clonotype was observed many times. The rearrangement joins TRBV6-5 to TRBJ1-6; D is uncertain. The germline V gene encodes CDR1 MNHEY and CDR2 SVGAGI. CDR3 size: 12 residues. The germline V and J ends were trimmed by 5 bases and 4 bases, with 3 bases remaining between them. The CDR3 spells CASSLYNSPLHF. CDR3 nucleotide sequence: TGTGCCAGCAGTCTTTATAATTCACCCCTCCACTTT.

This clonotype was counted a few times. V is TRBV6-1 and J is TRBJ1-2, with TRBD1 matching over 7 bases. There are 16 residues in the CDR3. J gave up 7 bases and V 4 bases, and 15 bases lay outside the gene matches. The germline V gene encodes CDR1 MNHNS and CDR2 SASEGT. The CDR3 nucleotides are TGTGCCAGCAGTGTGCTTCAGGGGGGAGTTGGCTTTGGCTACACCTTC. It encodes CASSVLQGGVGFGYTF.

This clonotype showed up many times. In DNA form, the CDR3 reads TGTGCCATCAGTGAGTCTTCGGTTAGCAATCAGCCCCAGCATTTT. It yields the protein CAISESSVSNQPQHF. V and J are TRBV10-3 and TRBJ1-5; no firm D call. The V gene's germline CDR1 is ENHRY and CDR2 SYGVKD. V lost 0 bases to trimming and J lost 0 bases, with 6 bases between them. The CDR3 consists of 15 residues.

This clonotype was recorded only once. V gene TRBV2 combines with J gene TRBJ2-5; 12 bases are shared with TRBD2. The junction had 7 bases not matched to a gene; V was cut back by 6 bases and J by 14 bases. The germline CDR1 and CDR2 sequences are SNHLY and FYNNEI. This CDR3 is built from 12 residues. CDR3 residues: CASRRLAGVCYF. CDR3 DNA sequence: TGTGCCAGCAGGCGACTAGCGGGAGTCTGTTACTTC.

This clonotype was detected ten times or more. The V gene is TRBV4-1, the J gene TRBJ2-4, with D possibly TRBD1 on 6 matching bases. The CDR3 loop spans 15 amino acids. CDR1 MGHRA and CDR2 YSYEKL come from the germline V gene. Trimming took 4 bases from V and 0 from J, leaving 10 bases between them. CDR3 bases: TGCGCCAGCAGCCTACAGGGTTTAGCCAAAAACATTCAGTACTTC. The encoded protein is CASSLQGLAKNIQYF.

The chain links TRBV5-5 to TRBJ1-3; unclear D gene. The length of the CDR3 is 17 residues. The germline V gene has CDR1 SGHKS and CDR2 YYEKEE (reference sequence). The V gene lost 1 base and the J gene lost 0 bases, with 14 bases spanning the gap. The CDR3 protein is CASSLIPPYASGNTIYF. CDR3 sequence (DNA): TGTGCCAGCAGCTTGATCCCACCGTACGCCTCTGGAAACACCATATATTTT.

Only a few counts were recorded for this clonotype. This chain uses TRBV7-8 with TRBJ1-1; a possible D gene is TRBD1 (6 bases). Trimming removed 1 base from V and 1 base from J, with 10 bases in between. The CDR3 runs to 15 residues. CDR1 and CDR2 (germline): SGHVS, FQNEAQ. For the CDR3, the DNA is TGTGCCAGCAGCTTAGGGTACAGGGCGAACACTGAAGCTTTCTTT. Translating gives CASSLGYRANTEAFF. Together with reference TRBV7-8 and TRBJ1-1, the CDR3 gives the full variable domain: GAGVSQSPRYKVAKRGQDVALRCDPISGHVSLFWYQQALGQGPEFLTYFQNEAQLDKSGLPSDRFFAERPEGSVSTLKIQRTQQEDSAVYLCASSLGYRANTEAFFGQGTRLTVV.

This CDR3 is CASNRVGQETQYF. DNA for the CDR3: TGTGCCAGCAATCGGGTCGGGCAAGAGACCCAGTACTTC. The chain joins TRBV12-3 or TRBV12-4 to TRBJ2-5; no clear D gene. The CDR3 runs to 13 residues. Trimming stripped 7 bases from V and 2 bases from J, with 11 bases between.

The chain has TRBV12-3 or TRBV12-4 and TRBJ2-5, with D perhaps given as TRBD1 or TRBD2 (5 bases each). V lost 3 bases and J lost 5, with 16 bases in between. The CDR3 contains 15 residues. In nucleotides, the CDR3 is TGTGCCAGCAGTTTTTCTGGGGGTTCAACGGAGACCCAGTACTTC. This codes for CASSFSGGSTETQYF.

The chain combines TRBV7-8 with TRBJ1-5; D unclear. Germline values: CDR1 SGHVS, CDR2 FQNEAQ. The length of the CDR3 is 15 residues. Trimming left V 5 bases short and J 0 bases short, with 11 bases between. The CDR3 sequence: CASSESRYSNQPQHF. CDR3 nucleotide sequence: TGTGCCAGCAGCGAGTCGCGTTATAGCAATCAGCCCCAGCATTTT.

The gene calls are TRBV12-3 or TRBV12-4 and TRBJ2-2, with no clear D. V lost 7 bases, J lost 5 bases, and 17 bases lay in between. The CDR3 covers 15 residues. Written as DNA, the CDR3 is TGTGCCAGCACTTCACTCCTACGGCGGACCGGGGAGCTGTTTTTT. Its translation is CASTSLLRRTGELFF.

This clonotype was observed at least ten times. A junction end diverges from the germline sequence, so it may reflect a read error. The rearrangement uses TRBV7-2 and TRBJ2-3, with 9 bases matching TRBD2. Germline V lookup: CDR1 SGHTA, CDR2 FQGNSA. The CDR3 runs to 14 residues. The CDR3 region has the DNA TGTGCCAGCAGCTTAGTCCCTGGACTAGCGCGGGCCGGTTTT. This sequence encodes CASSLVPGLARAGF.

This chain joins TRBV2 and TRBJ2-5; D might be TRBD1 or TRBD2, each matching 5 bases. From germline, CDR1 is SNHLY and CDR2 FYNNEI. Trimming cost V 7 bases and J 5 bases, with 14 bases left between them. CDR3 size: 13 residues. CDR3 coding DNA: TGTGCCAGCAAAGGCCAGGGACGCGAGACCCAGTACTTC. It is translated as CASKGQGRETQYF.

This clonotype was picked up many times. Here the CDR3 DNA reads TGCGCCAGCAGCCAAGAAGTGGTGGGGCGTCAAGAGACCCAGTACTTC. Amino acids: CASSQEVVGRQETQYF. V gene TRBV4-1 combines with J gene TRBJ2-5, with D possibly TRBD1 on 5 matching bases. V gave up 0 bases and J gave up 2 bases, with 13 bases separating them. Per germline, CDR1 MGHRA and CDR2 YSYEKL. The CDR3 loop spans 16 amino acids.

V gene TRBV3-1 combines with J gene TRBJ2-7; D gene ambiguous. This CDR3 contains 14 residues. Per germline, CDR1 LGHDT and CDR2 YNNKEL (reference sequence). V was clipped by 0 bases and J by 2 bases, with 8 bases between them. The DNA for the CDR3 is TGTGCCAGCAGCCAAGATTGGGGAACCTACGAGCAGTACTTC. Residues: CASSQDWGTYEQYF.

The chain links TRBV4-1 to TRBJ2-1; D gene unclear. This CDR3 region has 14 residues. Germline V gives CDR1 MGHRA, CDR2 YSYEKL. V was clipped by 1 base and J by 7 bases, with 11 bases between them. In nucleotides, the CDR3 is TGCGCCAGCAGCCAAGTCCCCTTAGTGAATGAGCAGTTCTTC. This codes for CASSQVPLVNEQFF.